The 17 T cell receptor beta chains below all came from one sample that was sequenced in a study of blood T cell repertoires in COVID-19. Profiling relied on immunoSEQ multiplex PCR, and the TCRdb table lists in-frame clones only, not all of them. The sample lists 240,000 or so clones, around 87% seen once, with less than 8.5% in the top ten. Sequencing was carried out using peripheral blood. These receptors came from a woman between 65 and 79 years old with active or convalescent COVID-19.

The V and J genes are TRBV6-1 and TRBJ1-4; D is unresolved. With 2 bases removed from V and 10 bases from J, the gap between germline ends came to 8 bases. This CDR3 contains 12 residues. From germline, CDR1 is MNHNS and CDR2 SASEGT. CDR3: CASSEWEGKLFF. The CDR3 nucleotides read TGTGCCAGCAGTGAATGGGAGGGAAAACTGTTTTTT.

This chain links TRBV27 with TRBJ1-2; 8 nucleotides agree with TRBD1. CDR1 is MNHEY and CDR2 is SMNVEV in the germline V gene (reference sequence). The CDR3 runs 15 residues. V was pared by 5 bases and J by 4 bases, with 9 bases of the junction left unmatched. Here the CDR3 DNA reads TGTGCCAGCAGTCGCACAGGGGGGGGTAGCTATGGCTACACCTTC. Its translation: CASSRTGGGSYGYTF.

This chain joins TRBV6-6 and TRBJ1-2; D gene ambiguous. Germline V CDR1 and CDR2: MNHNY, SVGAGI (reference sequence). V was clipped by 2 bases and J by 7 bases, with 11 bases between them. The CDR3 sequence is 13 residues long. CDR3 sequence: CASSYPEAGGYTF. CDR3 sequence (DNA): TGTGCCAGCAGTTACCCAGAGGCGGGTGGCTACACCTTC.

The chain is built from TRBV27 and TRBJ1-2, with TRBD1 identical over 7 bases. J gave up 3 bases and V 5 bases, and 15 bases lay outside the gene matches. The CDR3 spans 17 residues. CDR1 is MNHEY and CDR2 is SMNVEV in the germline V gene (reference sequence). CDR3 protein: CASSLYNLRGSDYGYTF. In DNA form, the CDR3 reads TGTGCCAGCAGTCTTTATAACCTCAGGGGGTCGGACTATGGCTACACCTTC.

The chain recombines TRBV15 with TRBJ1-6, with unresolved D. V lost 3 bases and J 14 bases, leaving 14 bases between the germline ends. From germline, CDR1 is LNHNV and CDR2 YYDKDF (reference sequence). CDR3 length equals 13 residues. This CDR3 reads CATSRSVDSSLHF. Here the CDR3 DNA reads TGTGCCACCAGCAGGTCGGTCGATTCGTCCCTCCACTTT. The full variable domain, rest sourced from reference TRBV15 and TRBJ1-6, is DAMVIQNPRYQVTQFGKPVTLSCSQTLNHNVMYWYQQKSSQAPKLLFHYYDKDFNNEADTPDNFQSRRPNTSFCFLDIRSPGLGDTAMYLCATSRSVDSSLHFGNGTRLTVT.

The chain employs TRBV6-1 and TRBJ1-5; 10 bases are a match to TRBD1. Germline V lookup: CDR1 MNHNS, CDR2 SASEGT. There are 19 residues in the CDR3. With V trimmed by 4 bases and J by 4 bases, 16 bases remained unmatched. This CDR3 reads CASSALKPVGQGKNQPQHF. Here the CDR3 DNA reads TGTGCCAGCAGTGCCCTCAAACCTGTGGGACAGGGGAAAAATCAGCCCCAGCATTTT.

The V call is TRBV7-3, the J call TRBJ2-1; D might be TRBD1 (6 bases). The CDR3 has 12 residues. Germline CDR1 SGHTA, CDR2 FQGTGA. V was clipped by 2 bases and J by 11 bases, with 10 bases between them. The CDR3 spells CASSLAGTQQFF. CDR3 sequence (DNA): TGTGCCAGCAGCTTAGCTGGGACACAGCAGTTCTTC.

The chain has TRBV10-3 and TRBJ2-5; TRBD2 agrees at 8 bases. Germline CDR1 and CDR2: ENHRY and SYGVKD. V gave up 2 bases and J gave up 2 bases; unmatched junction bases: 4. The CDR3 is 15 amino acids. The CDR3 here is CAISEPGGAQETQYF. The CDR3 nucleotides read TGTGCCATCAGTGAGCCCGGGGGGGCACAAGAGACCCAGTACTTC.

The chain has TRBV7-3 and TRBJ2-7, with D perhaps TRBD2 (6 bases). V was clipped by 2 bases and J by 0 bases, with 11 bases between them. Germline V gene data show CDR1 as SGHTA and CDR2 as FQGTGA. This CDR3 has 15 residues. CDR3 amino acids: CASSLYPGDSYEQYF. The DNA of the CDR3 is TGTGCCAGCAGCTTATACCCGGGAGACTCCTACGAGCAGTACTTC.

This clone was observed a handful of times. The chain is built from TRBV5-1 and TRBJ1-6, with D possibly TRBD1 on 6 matching bases. Between the trimmed V and J ends, which lost 4 bases and 7 bases, there was a span of 15 bases. This CDR3 comprises 15 residues. Germline CDR1 is SGHRS and CDR2 is YFSETQ. Here the CDR3 reads CASSRGYGSNSPLHF. In nucleotides, the CDR3 is TGCGCCAGCAGCAGGGGGTACGGTTCAAATTCACCCCTCCACTTT.

The chain has TRBV7-8 and TRBJ1-4; D is ambiguous. This CDR3 has 13 amino acids. Germline lookup yields CDR1 SGHVS and CDR2 FQNEAQ. V was shortened by 1 base and J by 7 bases, with 7 bases between the two germline ends. The CDR3 nucleotides are TGTGCCAGCAGCTTAGATACGGGTGAAAAACTGTTTTTT. It translates to CASSLDTGEKLFF.

The chain combines TRBV20-1 with TRBJ2-7; D call uncertain. The CDR3 covers 10 residues. Germline V gives CDR1 DFQATT, CDR2 SNEGSKA (reference sequence). The V end lost 6 bases, the J end lost 2 bases, and 5 bases lay between the germline ends. CDR3 sequence (DNA): TGCAGTGCCCAAACCTACGAGCAGTACTTC. Protein product: CSAQTYEQYF.

This clone occurred a few times. V is TRBV11-3 and J is TRBJ1-1; 8 bases are shared with TRBD1. The CDR3 loop spans 14 amino acids. The V segment lost 5 bases and the J segment 4 bases; nucleotides outside the gene matches: 6. Germline-derived CDR1 and CDR2 are SGHNT and YENEEA. The CDR3 reads CASSEGQEGTEAFF. The CDR3 DNA is TGTGCCAGCAGCGAGGGACAGGAGGGCACTGAAGCTTTCTTT.

The chain uses TRBV6-5 and TRBJ1-1, with D hard to call. CDR1 and CDR2 from the germline V gene are MNHEY and SVGAGI. The V and J ends lost 0 bases and 1 base respectively, with 6 bases between them. The CDR3 contains 14 residues. CDR3 in amino acids: CASSYSLRNTEAFF. The CDR3 region has the DNA TGTGCCAGCAGTTACTCCTTGAGGAACACTGAAGCTTTCTTT.

The V call is TRBV12-3 or TRBV12-4, the J call TRBJ1-1; D may be TRBD1 (6 bases). This CDR3 is 13 amino acids long. V lost 4 bases and J 1 base, leaving 7 bases between the germline ends. The CDR3 loop is CASSWDKNTEAFF. CDR3 nucleotides: TGTGCCAGCAGTTGGGACAAGAACACTGAAGCTTTCTTT.

The chain joins TRBV3-1 (or the pseudogene TRBV3-2) to TRBJ2-1; D is unclear. The CDR3 totals 12 residues. With 1 base removed from V and 11 bases from J, the gap between germline ends came to 9 bases. Germline CDR1 and CDR2: LGHDT and YNNKEL (reference sequence). CDR3 bases: TGTGCCAGCAGCCAAGGGCCCGCAAAGCAGTTCTTC. Translated: CASSQGPAKQFF.

The CDR3 here is CASRSREEGNQPQHF. The DNA for the CDR3 is TGTGCCAGCAGGTCCCGTGAGGAAGGCAATCAGCCCCAGCATTTT. V usage is TRBV6-5 and J usage is TRBJ1-5, with unresolved D. Germline loops: CDR1 MNHEY, CDR2 SVGAGI. V dropped 6 bases and J dropped 2 bases, with 14 bases sitting between them. This CDR3 region has 15 residues.